A selection of T cell receptor beta chains follows, all from one sample in a study of B cell selection in AIRE deficiency. The data were produced by immunoSEQ multiplex PCR, yet TCRdb's version contains in-frame clones alone and is incomplete. Of about 25,000 clones in the sample, just under 97% were seen once. The material sequenced was CD4+CD127+ conventional T cells sorted from PBMCs. The receptors stem from a human donor in good health. Both conserved end residues are part of each CDR3. Fields, in order: CDR3 protein, J gene, V gene.

CDR3 protein: CASSSHDRAGYEQYF; J gene: TRBJ2-7; V gene: TRBV7-8
CDR3 protein: CASRRRRDQPQHF; J gene: TRBJ1-5; V gene: TRBV6-5
CDR3 protein: CASSPALKRDTQYF; J gene: TRBJ2-3; V gene: TRBV18
CDR3 protein: CASSQAPGGNQPQHF; J gene: TRBJ1-5; V gene: TRBV6-5
CDR3 protein: CASSFLQGGSYGYTF; J gene: TRBJ1-2; V gene: TRBV5-5
CDR3 protein: CSVAPRINEKLFF; J gene: TRBJ1-4; V gene: TRBV29-1
CDR3 protein: CAVRRGLAKNIQYF; J gene: TRBJ2-4; V gene: TRBV2
CDR3 protein: CSVEPGSSYNEQFF; J gene: TRBJ2-1; V gene: TRBV29-1
CDR3 protein: CASITDRAKWYEQYF; J gene: TRBJ2-7; V gene: TRBV2
CDR3 protein: CASSLGLGLQETQYF; J gene: TRBJ2-5; V gene: TRBV5-4
CDR3 protein: CASSSEKSIQYF; J gene: TRBJ2-4; V gene: TRBV5-1
CDR3 protein: CASIHGNTIYF; J gene: TRBJ1-3; V gene: TRBV6-6
CDR3 protein: CASSRILGSGRGNTGELFF; J gene: TRBJ2-2; V gene: TRBV11-2
CDR3 protein: CASSETGAHYEQYF; J gene: TRBJ2-7; V gene: TRBV6-1
CDR3 protein: CASSSGTSGGAAKNIQYF; J gene: TRBJ2-4; V gene: TRBV5-4
CDR3 protein: CASSWGLREETQYF; J gene: TRBJ2-5; V gene: TRBV14
CDR3 protein: CAISEGVGGSMINEQFF; J gene: TRBJ2-1; V gene: TRBV10-3
CDR3 protein: CASSLAGYETQYF; J gene: TRBJ2-5; V gene: TRBV5-1
CDR3 protein: CASRTSGRATSNEQFF; J gene: TRBJ2-1; V gene: TRBV19
CDR3 protein: CASSLGAGAWVSAFF; J gene: TRBJ1-1; V gene: TRBV7-2
CDR3 protein: CASRGGLANYGYTF; J gene: TRBJ1-2; V gene: TRBV9
CDR3 protein: CASSPDRPSRDTQYF; J gene: TRBJ2-3; V gene: TRBV4-2
CDR3 protein: CASSELAGGGDTQYF; J gene: TRBJ2-3; V gene: TRBV2
CDR3 protein: CASRSGLYNEQFF; J gene: TRBJ2-1; V gene: TRBV5-8
CDR3 protein: CASRRTGVTDTQYF; J gene: TRBJ2-3; V gene: TRBV6-1
CDR3 protein: CASSPPGGGSGNTIYF; J gene: TRBJ1-3; V gene: TRBV18
CDR3 protein: CASSPFRGTQYF; J gene: TRBJ2-5; V gene: TRBV18
CDR3 protein: CASSWRVGRGSSTDTQYF; J gene: TRBJ2-3; V gene: TRBV5-4
CDR3 protein: CASSEALANTGELFF; J gene: TRBJ2-2; V gene: TRBV2
CDR3 protein: CASSSGRQGNNSPLHF; J gene: TRBJ1-6; V gene: TRBV5-1
CDR3 protein: CASSLPRQGREDNEKLFF; J gene: TRBJ1-4; V gene: TRBV27
CDR3 protein: CASSPSGKNIQYF; J gene: TRBJ2-4; V gene: TRBV18
CDR3 protein: CASSIGSGIGNQPQHF; J gene: TRBJ1-5; V gene: TRBV19
CDR3 protein: CASGTGHNEKLFF; J gene: TRBJ1-4; V gene: TRBV12-5
CDR3 protein: CASSGAGAGGNTIYF; J gene: TRBJ1-3; V gene: TRBV10-2
CDR3 protein: CASSLALSTDTQYF; J gene: TRBJ2-3; V gene: TRBV5-6
CDR3 protein: CASSPPVSSGSTDTQYF; J gene: TRBJ2-3; V gene: TRBV9
CDR3 protein: CASSLAGGPENEQFF; J gene: TRBJ2-1; V gene: TRBV11-2
CDR3 protein: CASSLDPLAGYSEETQYF; J gene: TRBJ2-5; V gene: TRBV11-2
CDR3 protein: CASSPQGAAGSEAFF; J gene: TRBJ1-1; V gene: TRBV18
CDR3 protein: CASSPGTGVGEQYF; J gene: TRBJ2-7; V gene: TRBV4-2
CDR3 protein: CASSPQISNQPQHF; J gene: TRBJ1-5; V gene: TRBV27
CDR3 protein: CASSLEPTKETQYF; J gene: TRBJ2-5; V gene: TRBV11-2
CDR3 protein: CASSLIPGGYEQYF; J gene: TRBJ2-7; V gene: TRBV11-2
CDR3 protein: CSVWGLGTQYF; J gene: TRBJ2-3; V gene: TRBV20-1
CDR3 protein: CASTQKARGLGSYNEQFF; J gene: TRBJ2-1; V gene: TRBV5-4
CDR3 protein: CAISRDREETQYF; J gene: TRBJ2-5; V gene: TRBV10-3
CDR3 protein: CASSRGSAGNTIYF; J gene: TRBJ1-3; V gene: TRBV4-1
CDR3 protein: CASSLRYEQYF; J gene: TRBJ2-7; V gene: TRBV5-5